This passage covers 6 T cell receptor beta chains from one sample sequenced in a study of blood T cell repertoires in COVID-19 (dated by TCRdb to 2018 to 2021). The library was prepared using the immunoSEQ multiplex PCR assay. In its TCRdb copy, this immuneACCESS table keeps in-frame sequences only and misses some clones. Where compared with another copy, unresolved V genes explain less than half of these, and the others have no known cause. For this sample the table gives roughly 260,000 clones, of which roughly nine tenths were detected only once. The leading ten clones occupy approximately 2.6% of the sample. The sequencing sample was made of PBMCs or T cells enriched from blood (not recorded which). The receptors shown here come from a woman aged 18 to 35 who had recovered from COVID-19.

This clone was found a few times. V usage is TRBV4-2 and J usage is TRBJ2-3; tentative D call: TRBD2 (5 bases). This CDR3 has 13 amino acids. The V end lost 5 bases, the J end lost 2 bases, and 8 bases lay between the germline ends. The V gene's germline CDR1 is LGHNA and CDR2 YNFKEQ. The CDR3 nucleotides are TGTGCCAGCAGCATGACTACCACAGATACGCAGTATTTT. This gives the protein CASSMTTTDTQYF.

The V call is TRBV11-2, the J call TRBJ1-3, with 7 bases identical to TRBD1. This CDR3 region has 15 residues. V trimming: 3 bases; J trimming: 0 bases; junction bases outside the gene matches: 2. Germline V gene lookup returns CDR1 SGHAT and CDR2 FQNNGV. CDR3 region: CASSFRGASGNTIYF. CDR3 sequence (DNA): TGTGCCAGCAGCTTCAGGGGGGCCTCTGGAAACACCATATATTTT.

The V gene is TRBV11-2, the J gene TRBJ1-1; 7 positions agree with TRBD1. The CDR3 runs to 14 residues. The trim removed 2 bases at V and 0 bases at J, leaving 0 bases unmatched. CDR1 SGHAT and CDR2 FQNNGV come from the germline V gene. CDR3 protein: CASSLTGVNTEAFF. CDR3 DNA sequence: TGTGCCAGCAGCTTAACAGGGGTGAACACTGAAGCTTTCTTT.

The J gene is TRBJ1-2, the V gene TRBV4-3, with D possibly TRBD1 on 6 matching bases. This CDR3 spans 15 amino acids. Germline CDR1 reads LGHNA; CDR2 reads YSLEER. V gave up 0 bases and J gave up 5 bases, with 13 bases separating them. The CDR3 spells CASSQDHLQGYGYTF. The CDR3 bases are TGCGCCAGCAGCCAAGATCACCTACAGGGATATGGCTACACCTTC.

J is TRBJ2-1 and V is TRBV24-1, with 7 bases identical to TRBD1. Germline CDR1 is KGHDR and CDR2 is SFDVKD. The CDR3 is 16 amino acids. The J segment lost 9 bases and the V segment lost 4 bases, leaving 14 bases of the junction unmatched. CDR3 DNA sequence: TGTGCCACCAGTGACCCTGGTTCGGTACAGGGGACTGAGCAGTTCTTC. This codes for CATSDPGSVQGTEQFF.

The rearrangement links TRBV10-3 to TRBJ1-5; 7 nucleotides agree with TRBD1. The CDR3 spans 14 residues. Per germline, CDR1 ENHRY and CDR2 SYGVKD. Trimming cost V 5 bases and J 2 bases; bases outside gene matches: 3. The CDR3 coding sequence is TGTGCCATCAGTTTTGACAGGGGCAATCAGCCCCAGCATTTT. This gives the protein CAISFDRGNQPQHF.